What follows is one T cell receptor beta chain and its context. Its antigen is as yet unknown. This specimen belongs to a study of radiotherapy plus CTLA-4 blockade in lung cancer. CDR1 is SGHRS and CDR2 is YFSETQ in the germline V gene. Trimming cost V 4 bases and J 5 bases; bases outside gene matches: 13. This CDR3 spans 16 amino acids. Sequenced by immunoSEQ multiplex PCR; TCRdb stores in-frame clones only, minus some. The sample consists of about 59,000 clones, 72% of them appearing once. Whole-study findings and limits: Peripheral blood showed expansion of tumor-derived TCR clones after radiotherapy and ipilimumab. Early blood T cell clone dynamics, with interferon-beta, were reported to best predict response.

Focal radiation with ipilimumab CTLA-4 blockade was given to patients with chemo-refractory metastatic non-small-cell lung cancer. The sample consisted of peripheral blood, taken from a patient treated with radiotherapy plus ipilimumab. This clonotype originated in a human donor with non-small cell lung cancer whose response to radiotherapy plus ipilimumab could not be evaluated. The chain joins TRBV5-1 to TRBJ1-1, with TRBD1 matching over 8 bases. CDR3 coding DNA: TGCGCCAGCAGCCCCCCGGCTGGACAGGGTCATACTGAAGCTTTCTTT. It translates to CASSPPAGQGHTEAFF.